This TCR beta chain emerged from a study of regulatory T cells in long-lasting Graves disease. General study results and limits: The analysis examined peripheral blood only and excluded thyroid tissue.

Building the TCR beta libraries relied on iRepertoire HTBI primers, and CDR3 regions underwent Arm-PCR. One entry per CDR3 protein results from TCRdb running MiXCR on the multiplex PCR reads. Here the sample spans 530,000 or so distinct CDR3 sequences, roughly 15% being singletons. Regarding time point: newly diagnosed GD, antithyroid drugs for less than 3 months. PBMC RNA was the source of the TCR library. Many counts were recorded for this clonotype. Its target is unknown. The sample was also linked to a second study, of T cells in Graves' hyperthyroidism and ophthalmopathy. That study adds: Separating ophthalmopathy from stable hyperthyroidism was achieved by a 13 V-J model.

This clonotype was sampled from a man in his late teens or twenties with Graves disease. Material: peripheral blood mononuclear cells (PBMCs), obtained at new diagnosis, from a patient treated with antithyroid drugs.

DNA of the CDR3: TGTGCCAGCAGTCTAAGACAGGGTGGAGTATACAATGAGCAGTTCTTC. It encodes CASSLRQGGVYNEQFF. The genes are TRBV12-3 or TRBV12-4 and TRBJ2-1; 7 bases match TRBD1. Germline trimming cut 5 bases from V and 4 bases from J; bases unmatched to any gene: 11. The CDR3 has 16 residues.